The 27 T cell receptor beta chains below all came from one sample that was sequenced in a study of T cells after somatic rescue of genetic block. Clones were sequenced by immunoSEQ multiplex PCR, and TCRdb holds only the in-frame ones, with some missing. The sample lists about 110,000 clones, 75% to 95% occurring once. The sample comprised peripheral blood mononuclear cells (PBMCs). Receptor source: a woman aged 18-29 years.

The CDR3 DNA is TGTGCCAGCAGCCCAAGGACGGGAGGCTACACCTTC. It translates to CASSPRTGGYTF. The V and J genes are TRBV7-2 and TRBJ1-2; D remains unclear. In germline, CDR1 is SGHTA, CDR2 FQGNSA. V was pared by 5 bases and J by 8 bases, with 12 bases between. The CDR3 is 12 amino acids.

This clone is a singleton in its sample. This rearrangement joins TRBV4-2 to TRBJ2-5, with 7 bases matching TRBD2. CDR1 and CDR2 from the germline V gene are LGHNA and YNFKEQ. The ends lost 4 bases at V and 11 bases at J; junction bases unmatched: 13. The CDR3 contains 14 residues. The CDR3 loop reads CASSRQTAGREQYF. CDR3 in DNA: TGTGCCAGCAGCCGACAGACCGCGGGGAGGGAGCAGTACTTC.

This clone was counted a single time. V and J are TRBV27 and TRBJ1-3; D is perhaps TRBD1 (6 bases). From germline, CDR1 is MNHEY and CDR2 SMNVEV (reference sequence). With 2 bases removed from V and 0 bases from J, the gap between germline ends came to 8 bases. There are 15 residues in the CDR3. The CDR3 region is CASSLDRNSGNTIYF. For the CDR3, the DNA is TGTGCCAGCAGTTTAGACAGGAACTCTGGAAACACCATATATTTT.

V and J are TRBV4-1 and TRBJ1-2; 7 nucleotides line up with TRBD1. This CDR3 comprises 16 residues. CDR1 and CDR2 from the germline V gene are MGHRA and YSYEKL. V was pared by 3 bases and J by 4 bases, with 11 bases of the junction left unmatched. The CDR3 nucleotides are TGCGCCAGCAGCCACCCCCCGGGGGACAGTCTCTATGGCTACACCTTC. This codes for CASSHPPGDSLYGYTF.

This rearrangement joins TRBV7-7 to TRBJ2-5; maybe TRBD2 (6 bases). The CDR3 runs 16 residues. Germline CDR1 SSHAT, CDR2 FNYEAQ (reference sequence). Trimming stripped 5 bases from V and 2 bases from J, with 18 bases between. CDR3 bases: TGTGCCAGCAGCCCCCGACGGCGGGAAGTACAAGAGACCCAGTACTTC. The encoded protein is CASSPRRREVQETQYF. Using reference TRBV7-7 and TRBJ2-5 for the parts outside the CDR3, the full variable domain is GAGVSQSPRYKVTKRGQDVTLRCDPISSHATLYWYQQALGQGPEFLTYFNYEAQPDKSGLPSDRFSAERPEGSISTLTIQRTEQRDSAMYRCASSPRRREVQETQYFGPGTRLLVL.

CDR3 coding DNA: TGTGCCTGGAGGGGGGGCTTTGGGCCAGATACGCAGTATTTT. It yields the protein CAWRGGFGPDTQYF. This chain connects TRBV30 to TRBJ2-3; D could derive from TRBD1 or TRBD2 (6 bases each). Trimming took 3 bases from V and 4 from J, leaving 14 bases between them. In germline, CDR1 is GTSNPN, CDR2 SVGIG (reference sequence). This CDR3 region has 14 residues.

V and J are TRBV4-1 and TRBJ1-1; D not resolved. Germline CDR1 MGHRA, CDR2 YSYEKL. The CDR3 contains 13 residues. V was pared by 3 bases and J by 6 bases, with 11 bases between. The DNA of the CDR3 is TGCGCCAGCAGCCAGGCCCGGGCTTCTGAAGCTTTCTTT. This codes for CASSQARASEAFF.

The V and J genes are TRBV5-6 and TRBJ2-3, with TRBD2 as a possible D gene (6 bases). CDR3 length equals 16 residues. Germline-derived CDR1 and CDR2 are SGHDT and YYEEEE. Deletions cut 2 bases from V and 2 bases from J, with 15 bases between. CDR3 residues: CASSLAPLATTDTQYF. CDR3 coding DNA: TGTGCCAGCAGCTTAGCTCCACTAGCTACCACAGATACGCAGTATTTT. Using reference TRBV5-6 and TRBJ2-3 for the parts outside the CDR3, the full variable domain is DAGVTQSPTHLIKTRGQQVTLRCSPKSGHDTVSWYQQALGQGPQFIFQYYEEEERQRGNFPDRFSGHQFPNYSSELNVNALLLGDSALYLCASSLAPLATTDTQYFGPGTRLTVL.

This chain links TRBV6-5 with TRBJ1-2; D not certain. Trimming shortened V by 10 bases and J by 11 bases, and 14 bases separated the two germline ends. The CDR3 sequence is 10 residues long. CDR1 is MNHEY and CDR2 is SVGAGI in the germline V gene. This CDR3 is CATSLRLYTF. CDR3 nucleotide sequence: TGTGCCACGTCTTTGAGACTTTACACCTTC.

This chain joins TRBV11-2 and TRBJ2-7; tentative D call: TRBD1 (5 bases). The CDR3 extends over 14 amino acids. CDR1 and CDR2 (germline): SGHAT, FQNNGV. V was cut by 2 bases and J by 3 bases, with 11 bases left in between. Here the CDR3 DNA reads TGTGCCAGCAGCTTAAACGTAGGGGTCTACGAGCAGTACTTC. Its protein is CASSLNVGVYEQYF.

The chain is built from TRBV7-2 and TRBJ1-1; weak D call: TRBD1 (5 bases). Trimming took 2 bases from V and 4 from J, leaving 11 bases between them. Per the germline V gene, CDR1 is SGHTA and CDR2 is FQGNSA. The CDR3 contains 14 residues. The CDR3: CASSLNGGVTEAFF. The CDR3, as DNA: TGTGCCAGCAGCTTAAATGGGGGAGTCACTGAAGCTTTCTTT.

The CDR3 DNA follows: TGTGCCAGCAGCGAGCCCAGGGGCGGCGAGACCCAGTACTTC. Encoded protein: CASSEPRGGETQYF. The chain couples TRBV5-4 to TRBJ2-5; weak D call: TRBD1 (6 bases). CDR3 length equals 14 residues. The germline V and J ends were trimmed by 4 bases and 5 bases, with 15 bases remaining between them. Germline-derived CDR1 and CDR2 are SGHNT and YYREEE (reference sequence). Full variable domain (remainder filled in from reference TRBV5-4 and TRBJ2-5): ETGVTQSPTHLIKTRGQQVTLRCSSQSGHNTVSWYQQALGQGPQFIFQYYREEENGRGNFPPRFSGLQFPNYSSELNVNALELDDSALYLCASSEPRGGETQYFGPGTRLLVL.

The genes are TRBV7-6 and TRBJ2-3; 11 positions agree with TRBD2. CDR3 length: 15 amino acids. After removal of 5 bases from V and 4 bases from J, the junction contained 5 bases not matched to a gene. The germline V gene encodes CDR1 SGHVS and CDR2 FNYEAQ. As DNA, the CDR3 is TGTGCCAGCAGCCCTAGCGGGGGGCATGCAGATACGCAGTATTTT. Residues: CASSPSGGHADTQYF.

V and J are TRBV27 and TRBJ2-7; the match to TRBD1 covers 10 bases. CDR3 length equals 17 residues. J lost 4 bases, V lost 7 bases, and 16 bases had no gene match. The germline V gene has CDR1 MNHEY and CDR2 SMNVEV (reference sequence). CDR3 bases: TGTGCCAGCACGGGACAGGGGTCCCCACAACGGTGGTACGAGCAGTACTTC. Its protein product is CASTGQGSPQRWYEQYF.

This rearrangement joins TRBV7-2 to TRBJ2-3; 13 nucleotides line up with TRBD2. V gave up 4 bases and J gave up 2 bases; unmatched junction bases: 6. The germline V gene has CDR1 SGHTA and CDR2 FQGNSA. The CDR3 covers 17 residues. This CDR3 is CASSSKTSGGLTDTQYF. CDR3 sequence (DNA): TGTGCCAGCAGCTCTAAGACTAGCGGGGGGCTCACAGATACGCAGTATTTT.

The genes are TRBV10-3 and TRBJ2-5; TRBD1 matches at 7 bases. V lost 4 bases to trimming and J lost 4 bases; unmatched junction nucleotides: 6. Germline V gene sequence: CDR1 ENHRY, CDR2 SYGVKD. This CDR3 has 14 residues. The CDR3 DNA sequence: TGTGCCATCAGTGGCGACAGGGTAGGAGAGACCCAGTACTTC. Protein sequence: CAISGDRVGETQYF.

The chain uses TRBV10-3 and TRBJ1-3, with D possibly matching TRBD1 (5 bases). Trimming removed 5 bases from V and 2 bases from J, with 16 bases in between. CDR3 size: 16 residues. Looked up from germline, CDR1 is ENHRY and CDR2 is SYGVKD. The CDR3 sequence: CAISLEGRAAGNTIYF. The CDR3 DNA follows: TGTGCCATCAGTTTGGAGGGGAGGGCAGCTGGAAACACCATATATTTT.

The rearrangement links TRBV27 to TRBJ2-7; 13 bases line up with TRBD2. Germline CDR1 is MNHEY and CDR2 is SMNVEV (reference sequence). CDR3 size: 16 residues. J was trimmed by 3 bases and V by 5 bases; bases with no gene match: 7. The CDR3: CASSPRGTSGVYEQYF. CDR3 nucleotide sequence: TGTGCCAGCAGTCCTCGGGGGACTAGCGGGGTCTACGAGCAGTACTTC.

The chain is built from TRBV5-4 and TRBJ1-6; 7 bases fit TRBD1. V gave up 6 bases and J gave up 10 bases; unmatched junction bases: 10. The CDR3 has 14 residues. Germline CDR1 reads SGHNT; CDR2 reads YYREEE (reference sequence). Here the CDR3 reads CASTMGQSSSPLHF. The DNA of the CDR3 is TGTGCCAGCACCATGGGACAGTCCAGCTCACCCCTCCACTTT.

The chain uses TRBV5-6 and TRBJ2-1, with 10 bases matching TRBD2. Germline CDR1 reads SGHDT; CDR2 reads YYEEEE. The V segment lost 3 bases and the J segment 8 bases; nucleotides outside the gene matches: 5. The CDR3 extends over 14 amino acids. The CDR3 region has the DNA TGTGCCAGCAGCTCCCGGACTAGCGGCGATGAGCAGTTCTTC. Its protein product is CASSSRTSGDEQFF.

The rearrangement joins TRBV15 to TRBJ2-2, with 8 nucleotides matching TRBD1. Germline V CDR1 and CDR2: LNHNV, YYDKDF (reference sequence). V shed 5 bases and J 0 bases; nucleotides not matched to a gene: 5. CDR3 length: 16 amino acids. The DNA for the CDR3 is TGTGCCACCAGCCCCAGGGGGCTTGCGAACACCGGGGAGCTGTTTTTT. As protein: CATSPRGLANTGELFF.

V usage is TRBV7-9 and J usage is TRBJ2-1; tentatively, D is TRBD2 (6 bases). Trimming left V 3 bases short and J 4 bases short, with 13 bases between. This CDR3 spans 15 amino acids. Germline lookup yields CDR1 SEHNR and CDR2 FQNEAQ (reference sequence). Here the CDR3 DNA reads TGTGCCAGCAGCTTCGGAGCGGCGGGGTACAATGAGCAGTTCTTC. Its protein product is CASSFGAAGYNEQFF.

The chain employs TRBV6-6 and TRBJ1-1, with D possibly matching TRBD1 (5 bases). Germline CDR1 MNHNY, CDR2 SVGAGI (reference sequence). CDR3 size: 15 residues. The germline V and J ends were trimmed by 5 bases and 1 base, with 14 bases remaining between them. The CDR3 sequence: CASSTIQGQNTEAFF. Here the CDR3 DNA reads TGTGCCAGCAGTACCATCCAAGGACAGAACACTGAAGCTTTCTTT.

The chain uses TRBV5-1 and TRBJ2-3; 7 bases are shared with TRBD1. Trimming at V came to 3 bases and at J to 0 bases, leaving 16 bases not matched to a gene. The CDR3 has 19 amino acids. CDR1 is SGHRS, CDR2 YFSETQ, per germline. Written as DNA, the CDR3 is TGCGCCAGCAGCTCCTTCAGGGACAGTAAATTCTCTAGCACAGATACGCAGTATTTT. It yields the protein CASSSFRDSKFSSTDTQYF.

V gene TRBV9 combines with J gene TRBJ2-4; D is perhaps TRBD1 or TRBD2 (5 bases each). Germline lookup yields CDR1 SGDLS and CDR2 YYNGEE. The CDR3 is 15 residues long. With 4 bases removed from V and 4 bases from J, the gap between germline ends came to 15 bases. The CDR3 reads CASSPRDGKKNIQYF. For the CDR3, the DNA is TGTGCCAGCAGCCCTCGGGACGGCAAGAAAAACATTCAGTACTTC.

The chain uses TRBV10-3 and TRBJ1-1; the D is unclear. V dropped 10 bases and J dropped 0 bases, with 18 bases sitting between them. The CDR3 totals 15 residues. Germline CDR1 is ENHRY and CDR2 is SYGVKD. The CDR3 bases are TGTGCCACCCGTTACGACGGATTCATGAACACTGAAGCTTTCTTT. Its protein product is CATRYDGFMNTEAFF.

The chain recombines TRBV2 with TRBJ2-3, with D hard to call. Germline V gene lookup returns CDR1 SNHLY and CDR2 FYNNEI. Trimming removed 4 bases at V and 5 bases at J, with 13 bases between. The CDR3 length is 14 residues. Written as DNA, the CDR3 is TGTGCCAGCAGTGTAGACACCCATGGAGATACGCAGTATTTT. Amino acid sequence: CASSVDTHGDTQYF.